This passage covers 16 T cell receptor beta chains from one sample sequenced in a study of blood T cells in healthy people across ages. A second PCR of roughly 7 to 11 cycles used a sample-barcoded 5' primer and a J-beta primer mix. TCRdb analysed the 5' RACE reads with MiXCR anew, one entry per CDR3 protein. The sample lists 550,000 to 750,000 distinct CDR3 sequences, more than 20% occurring once. The sequencing sample was made of blood. The source is a man aged 65 to 85 in good health.

This clonotype was detected a few times. The rearrangement joins TRBV19 to TRBJ2-7, with 10 bases fitting TRBD2. Germline-derived CDR1 and CDR2 are LNHDA and SQIVND (reference sequence). The ends lost 6 bases at V and 3 bases at J; junction bases unmatched: 8. This CDR3 region has 15 residues. The CDR3 DNA follows: TGTGCCAGTAGGATCACTAGCGGGGCTTTCTACGAGCAGTACTTC. It yields the protein CASRITSGAFYEQYF.

This clonotype showed up many times. The chain combines TRBV4-1 with TRBJ2-3; no reliable D call. The CDR3 extends over 15 amino acids. Trimming left V 1 base short and J 0 bases short, with 8 bases between. Germline CDR1 is MGHRA and CDR2 is YSYEKL. CDR3 protein: CASSQGPGSTDTQYF. CDR3 DNA: TGCGCCAGCAGCCAAGGCCCCGGCAGCACAGATACGCAGTATTTT.

The rearrangement links TRBV7-2 to TRBJ2-1; TRBD1 is a possible D gene (5 bases). TRBJ2-7 matches the DNA end more closely, so the J call is doubtful. CDR1 and CDR2 (germline): SGHTA, FQGNSA. This CDR3 has 13 amino acids. In DNA form, the CDR3 reads TGTGCCAGCAGCTTAGGGGTCAGGGAAAAGCAGTACTTC. Its protein is CASSLGVREKQYF.

The chain links TRBV30 to TRBJ1-4; 9 bases line up with TRBD1. V lost 6 bases and J lost 9; bases outside the gene matches: 8. In germline, CDR1 is GTSNPN, CDR2 SVGIG (reference sequence). The CDR3 has 13 residues. This chain's CDR3 is CACATGGDKKLFF. CDR3 bases: TGTGCCTGTGCGACAGGGGGAGATAAAAAACTGTTTTTT.

This chain joins TRBV3-1 and TRBJ2-1; D is undetermined. The V and J ends lost 1 base and 2 bases respectively, with 6 bases between them. This CDR3 is 14 amino acids long. Per the germline V gene, CDR1 is LGHDT and CDR2 is YNNKEL (reference sequence). The CDR3 nucleotides read TGTGCCAGCAGCCAAGGGTACCCCTACAATGAGCAGTTCTTC. This translates into CASSQGYPYNEQFF.

This clonotype was counted many times. The V gene is TRBV4-1, the J gene TRBJ2-7, with D perhaps matching TRBD1 (5 bases). CDR1 and CDR2 (germline): MGHRA, YSYEKL. With 1 base removed from V and 3 bases from J, the gap between germline ends came to 10 bases. The CDR3 consists of 14 residues. The CDR3 DNA reads TGCGCCAGCAGCCAAGGGGGCCAGGGCTACGAGCAGTACTTC. It encodes CASSQGGQGYEQYF.

This chain connects TRBV24-1 to TRBJ2-2, with 9 bases aligning to TRBD1. CDR3 size: 13 residues. The V and J ends lost 7 bases and 6 bases, in that order; junction bases with no gene match: 2. CDR1 and CDR2 (germline): KGHDR, SFDVKD. This chain's CDR3 is CATSGQGSGELFF. The DNA for the CDR3 is TGTGCCACCAGCGGACAGGGGTCCGGGGAGCTGTTTTTT.

As regards this clonotype: Mismatch with germline at one junction end may stem from a read error. The chain couples TRBV12-3 or TRBV12-4 to TRBJ2-5; TRBD2 matches at 12 bases. The J call may be mistaken, given a closer DNA end match to TRBJ2-7. The CDR3 totals 18 residues. The CDR3 sequence is CAGSFNAGLAGIFYEQYF. The CDR3 nucleotides are TGTGCCGGCAGTTTCAATGCCGGACTAGCGGGAATCTTTTACGAGCAGTACTTC.

The V call is TRBV20-1, the J call TRBJ2-7; 7 bases fit TRBD1. Germline CDR1 is DFQATT and CDR2 is SNEGSKA (reference sequence). V shed 4 bases and J 2 bases; nucleotides not matched to a gene: 8. This CDR3 comprises 14 residues. The DNA of the CDR3 is TGCAGTGCTAATATACAGGGGCGAACCTACGAGCAGTACTTC. The encoded protein is CSANIQGRTYEQYF.

The chain employs TRBV6-2 or TRBV6-3 and TRBJ2-5; the match to TRBD2 covers 11 bases. V shed 4 bases, J shed 0 bases, and the junction held 4 bases outside the gene matches. The CDR3 runs 16 residues. Germline V gives CDR1 MNHEY, CDR2 SVGEGT. CDR3 nucleotide sequence: TGTGCCAGCAGTTCAAGACTAGCGGGGAACCAAGAGACCCAGTACTTC. Residues: CASSSRLAGNQETQYF.

This clonotype has more than one count but fewer than ten. This chain links TRBV28 with TRBJ2-2; D call uncertain. From germline, CDR1 is MDHEN and CDR2 SYDVKM. The CDR3 covers 15 residues. Between the trimmed V and J ends, which lost 3 bases and 5 bases, there was a span of 13 bases. CDR3 sequence: CASSFPQLGTGELFF. The DNA of the CDR3 is TGTGCCAGCAGTTTCCCGCAACTGGGAACCGGGGAGCTGTTTTTT.

This clonotype came up a few times. The chain combines TRBV4-3 with TRBJ2-4, with D uncertain. Trimming left V 1 base short and J 6 bases short, with 13 bases between. CDR1 and CDR2 (germline): LGHNA, YSLEER. The CDR3 is 15 amino acids. The DNA of the CDR3 is TGCGCCAGCAGCCAAGTCGGGTCCCCTGGAAACATTCAGTACTTC. It is translated as CASSQVGSPGNIQYF.

The chain recombines TRBV6-5 with TRBJ2-1, with D perhaps matching TRBD1 (6 bases). The CDR3 contains 16 residues. Germline assignment: CDR1 MNHEY and CDR2 SVGAGI. V lost 4 bases to trimming and J lost 2 bases, with 15 bases between them. The CDR3 region is CASSLTDRPTYNEQFF. The CDR3 DNA reads as TGTGCCAGCAGTTTAACCGACAGGCCTACCTACAATGAGCAGTTCTTC.

This clonotype has a handful of counts. This chain connects TRBV5-1 to TRBJ2-6; 9 bases agree with TRBD1. This CDR3 comprises 17 residues. Germline CDR1 and CDR2: SGHRS and YFSETQ. V shed 4 bases, J shed 1 base, and the junction held 6 bases outside the gene matches. The CDR3 protein is CASSQGQGRSGANVLTF. As DNA, the CDR3 is TGCGCCAGCAGCCAGGGACAGGGTAGGTCTGGGGCCAACGTCCTGACTTTC.

This clonotype was found many times. This sequence joins TRBV7-2 and TRBJ2-7; no clear D gene. This CDR3 is 12 amino acids long. Trimming pared 5 bases from V and 4 bases from J, leaving 9 bases between. Germline V gene data show CDR1 as SGHTA and CDR2 as FQGNSA. In nucleotides, the CDR3 is TGTGCCAGCAGCCCCTCCGGGTACGAGCAGTACTTC. It encodes CASSPSGYEQYF. Variable domain in full (rest from reference TRBV7-2 and TRBJ2-7): GAGVSQSPSNKVTEKGKDVELRCDPISGHTALYWYRQSLGQGLEFLIYFQGNSAPDKSGLPSDRFSAERTGGSVSTLTIQRTQQEDSAVYLCASSPSGYEQYFGPGTRLTVT.

V gene TRBV3-1 combines with J gene TRBJ2-7; 13 nucleotides line up with TRBD2. Germline V CDR1 and CDR2: LGHDT, YNNKEL (reference sequence). Losses at the gene ends were 1 base for V and 7 bases for J; bases not matched to a gene: 10. CDR3 length: 17 amino acids. The CDR3 region is CASSQGFGLAGAWEQYF. The CDR3 DNA is TGTGCCAGCAGCCAAGGTTTCGGACTAGCGGGAGCTTGGGAGCAGTACTTC.